This T cell receptor (beta chain) was identified during a study of graft-versus-host responses after intestinal transplantation. The overall study: The recipients all started with anti-thymocyte globulin induction and then took tacrolimus and steroids for 3 to 4 years.

Points from the study as a whole: The highest levels of circulating GvH clones went along with early declines in HvG clones after transplant.

Sequencing was performed with immunoSEQ multiplex PCR; in TCRdb, only in-frame clones are kept and a portion is missing. Of about 120,000 clones in the sample, roughly 93% were seen once. This CDR3 has 16 residues. Germline loops: CDR1 SGHVS, CDR2 FNYEAQ. Deletions cut 1 base from V and 7 bases from J, with 16 bases between. To note about this clone: No antigen is known for it.

The TCR comes from a human donor who received an intestinal transplant. The V call is TRBV7-6, the J call TRBJ1-4; D is ambiguous. The sequenced sample was unstimulated CD4+ T cells sorted from spleen or lymph node cells, obtained before intestinal transplant. CDR3 loop: CASSLGLRTEGEKLFF. The CDR3 coding sequence is TGTGCCAGCAGCTTAGGACTCAGGACGGAGGGTGAAAAACTGTTTTTT.